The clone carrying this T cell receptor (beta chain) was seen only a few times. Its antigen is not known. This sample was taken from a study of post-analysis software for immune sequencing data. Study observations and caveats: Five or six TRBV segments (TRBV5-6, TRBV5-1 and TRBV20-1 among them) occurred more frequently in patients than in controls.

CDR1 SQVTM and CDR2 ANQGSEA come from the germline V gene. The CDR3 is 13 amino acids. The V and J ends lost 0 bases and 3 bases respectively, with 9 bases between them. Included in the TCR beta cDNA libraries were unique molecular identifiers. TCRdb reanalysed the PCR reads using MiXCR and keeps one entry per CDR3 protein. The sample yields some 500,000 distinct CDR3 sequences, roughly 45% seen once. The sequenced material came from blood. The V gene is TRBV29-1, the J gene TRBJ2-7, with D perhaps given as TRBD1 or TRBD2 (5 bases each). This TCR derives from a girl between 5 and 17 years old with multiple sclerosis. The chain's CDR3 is CSVEDRENYEQYF. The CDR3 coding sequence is TGCAGCGTTGAAGACAGGGAGAACTACGAGCAGTACTTC.